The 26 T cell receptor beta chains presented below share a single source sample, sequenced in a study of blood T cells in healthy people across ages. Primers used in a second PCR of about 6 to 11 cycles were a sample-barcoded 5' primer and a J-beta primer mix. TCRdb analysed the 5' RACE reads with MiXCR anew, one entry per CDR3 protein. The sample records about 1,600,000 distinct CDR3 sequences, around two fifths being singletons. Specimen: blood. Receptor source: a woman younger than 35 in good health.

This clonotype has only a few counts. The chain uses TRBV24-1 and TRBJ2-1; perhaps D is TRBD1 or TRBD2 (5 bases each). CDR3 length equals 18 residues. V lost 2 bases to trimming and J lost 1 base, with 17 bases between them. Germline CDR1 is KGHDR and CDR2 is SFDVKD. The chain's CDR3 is CATSDSGPPPRSYNEQFF. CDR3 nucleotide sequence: TGTGCCACCAGTGATTCGGGACCCCCTCCGAGGTCCTACAATGAGCAGTTCTTC.

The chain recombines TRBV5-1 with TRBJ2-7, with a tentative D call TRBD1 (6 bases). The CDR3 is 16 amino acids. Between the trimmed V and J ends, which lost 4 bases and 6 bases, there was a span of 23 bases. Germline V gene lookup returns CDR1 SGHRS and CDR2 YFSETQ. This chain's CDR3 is CASSPRTANLIPEQYF. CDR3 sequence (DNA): TGCGCCAGCAGCCCGAGGACAGCCAACCTTATCCCCGAGCAGTACTTC.

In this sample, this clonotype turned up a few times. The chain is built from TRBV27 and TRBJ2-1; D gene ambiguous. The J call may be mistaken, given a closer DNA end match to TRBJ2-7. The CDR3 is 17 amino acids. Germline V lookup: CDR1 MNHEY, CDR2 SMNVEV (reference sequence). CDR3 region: CASSLSWLSGPYNEQYF. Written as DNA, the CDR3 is TGTGCCAGCAGTTTATCTTGGCTATCTGGCCCCTACAATGAGCAGTACTTC.

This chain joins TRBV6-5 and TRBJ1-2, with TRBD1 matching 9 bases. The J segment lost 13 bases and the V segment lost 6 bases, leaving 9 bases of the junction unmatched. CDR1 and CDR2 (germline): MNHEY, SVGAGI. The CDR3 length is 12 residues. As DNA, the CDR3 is TGTGCCAGCAGCAGGACAGGGGCTGAGTGCACCTTC. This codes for CASSRTGAECTF.

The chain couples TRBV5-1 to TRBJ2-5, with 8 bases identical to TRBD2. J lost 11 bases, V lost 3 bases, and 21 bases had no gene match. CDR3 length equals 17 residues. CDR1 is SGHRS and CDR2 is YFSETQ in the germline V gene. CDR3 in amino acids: CASSSNGVYSGNNEQYF. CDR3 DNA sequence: TGCGCCAGCAGCTCCAATGGAGTTTATAGCGGGAACAATGAGCAGTACTTC.

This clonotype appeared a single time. The CDR3 reads CASYDRYSYNEQYF. DNA of the CDR3: TGTGCCAGCTATGACAGGTACTCCTACAATGAGCAGTACTTC. V is TRBV14 and J is TRBJ2-1; D perhaps matches TRBD1 (6 bases). The J call is in doubt because the DNA end fits TRBJ2-7 better. Germline V gene sequence: CDR1 SGHDN, CDR2 FVKESK. The CDR3 has 14 residues.

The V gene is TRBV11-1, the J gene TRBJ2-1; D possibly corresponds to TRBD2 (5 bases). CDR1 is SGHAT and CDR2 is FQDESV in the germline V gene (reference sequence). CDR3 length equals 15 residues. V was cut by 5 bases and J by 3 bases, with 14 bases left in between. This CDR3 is CASSPKETIYNEQFF. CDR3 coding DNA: TGTGCCAGCAGCCCAAAAGAGACTATCTACAATGAGCAGTTCTTC.

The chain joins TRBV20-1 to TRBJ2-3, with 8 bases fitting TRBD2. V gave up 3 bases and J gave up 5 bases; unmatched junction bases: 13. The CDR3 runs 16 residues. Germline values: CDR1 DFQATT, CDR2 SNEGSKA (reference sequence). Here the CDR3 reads CSASGTSGGPGDTQYF. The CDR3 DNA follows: TGCAGTGCTAGTGGCACTAGCGGTGGCCCCGGAGATACGCAGTATTTT.

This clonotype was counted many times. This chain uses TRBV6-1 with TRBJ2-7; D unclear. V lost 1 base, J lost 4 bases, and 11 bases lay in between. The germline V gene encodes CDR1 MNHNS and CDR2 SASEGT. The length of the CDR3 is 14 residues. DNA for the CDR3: TGTGCCAGCAGTGAAGACATCCGTTCGTACGAGCAGTACTTC. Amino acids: CASSEDIRSYEQYF.

This CDR3 is CASSPRALLLETQYF. The CDR3 coding sequence is TGTGCCAGCAGCCCCAGGGCCCTTCTTTTGGAGACCCAGTACTTC. The chain couples TRBV7-2 to TRBJ2-7; D is perhaps TRBD1 (5 bases). The end of the DNA aligns better with TRBJ2-5, so the J call may be wrong. CDR1 is SGHTA and CDR2 is FQGNSA in the germline V gene. This CDR3 comprises 15 residues.

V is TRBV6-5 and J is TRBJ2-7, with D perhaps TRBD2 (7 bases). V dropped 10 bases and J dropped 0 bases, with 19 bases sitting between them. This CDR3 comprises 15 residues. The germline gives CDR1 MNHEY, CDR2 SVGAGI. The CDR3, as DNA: TGTGCCACCTACCGGGGGGCGGGAGACTCCTACGAGCAGTACTTC. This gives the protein CATYRGAGDSYEQYF.

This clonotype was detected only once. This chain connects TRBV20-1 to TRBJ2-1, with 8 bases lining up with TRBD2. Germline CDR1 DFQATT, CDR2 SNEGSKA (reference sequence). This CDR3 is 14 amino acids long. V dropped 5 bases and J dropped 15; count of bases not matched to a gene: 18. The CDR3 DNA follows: TGCAGTGCTGAACTAGCGGCGTCCTACAATGGGCGGTTCTTC. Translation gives CSAELAASYNGRFF.

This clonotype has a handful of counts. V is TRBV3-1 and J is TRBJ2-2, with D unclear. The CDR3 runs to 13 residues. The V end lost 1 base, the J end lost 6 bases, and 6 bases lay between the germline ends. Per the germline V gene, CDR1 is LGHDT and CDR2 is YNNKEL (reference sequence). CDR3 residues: CASSQVAAGELFF. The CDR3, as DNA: TGTGCCAGCAGCCAAGTGGCGGCCGGGGAGCTGTTTTTT.

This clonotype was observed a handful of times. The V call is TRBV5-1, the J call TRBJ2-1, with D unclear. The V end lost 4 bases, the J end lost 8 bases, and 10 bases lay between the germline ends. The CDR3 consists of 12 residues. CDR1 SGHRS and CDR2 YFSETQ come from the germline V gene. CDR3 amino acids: CASSLGIDEQFF. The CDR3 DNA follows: TGCGCCAGCAGCCTAGGAATCGATGAGCAGTTCTTC.

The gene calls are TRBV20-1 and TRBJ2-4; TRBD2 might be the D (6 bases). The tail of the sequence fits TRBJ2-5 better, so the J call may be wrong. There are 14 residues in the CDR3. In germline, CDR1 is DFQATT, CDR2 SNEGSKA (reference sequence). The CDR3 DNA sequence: TGCAGTGCTAGAGGAACGACTAGGTTAGAGACCCAGTACTTC. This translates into CSARGTTRLETQYF.

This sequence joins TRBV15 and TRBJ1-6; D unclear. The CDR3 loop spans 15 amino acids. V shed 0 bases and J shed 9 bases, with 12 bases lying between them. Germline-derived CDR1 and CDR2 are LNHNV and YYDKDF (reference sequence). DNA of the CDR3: TGTGCCACCAGCAGAGATCCGACTGGTGGTTCACCCCTCCACTTT. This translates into CATSRDPTGGSPLHF.

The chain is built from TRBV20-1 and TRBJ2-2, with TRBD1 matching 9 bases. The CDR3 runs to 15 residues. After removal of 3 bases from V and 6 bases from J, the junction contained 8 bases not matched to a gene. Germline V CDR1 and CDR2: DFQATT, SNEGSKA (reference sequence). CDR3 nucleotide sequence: TGCAGTGCTAGGGGACAGGGAGGGACTTCCGGGGAGCTGTTTTTT. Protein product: CSARGQGGTSGELFF.

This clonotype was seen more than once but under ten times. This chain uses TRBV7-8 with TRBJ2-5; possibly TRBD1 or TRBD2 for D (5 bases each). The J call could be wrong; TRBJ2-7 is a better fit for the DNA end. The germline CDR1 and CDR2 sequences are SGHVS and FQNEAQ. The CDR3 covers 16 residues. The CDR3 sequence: CASSSSGTFISYEQYF. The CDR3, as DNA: TGTGCCAGCAGCTCATCCGGGACCTTTATTTCCTACGAGCAGTACTTC.

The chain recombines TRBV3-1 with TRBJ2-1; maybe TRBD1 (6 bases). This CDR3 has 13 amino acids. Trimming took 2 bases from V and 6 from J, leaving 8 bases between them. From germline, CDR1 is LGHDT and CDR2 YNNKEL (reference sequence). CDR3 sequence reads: CASSQQQGNEQFF. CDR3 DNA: TGTGCCAGCAGCCAACAACAGGGCAATGAGCAGTTCTTC.

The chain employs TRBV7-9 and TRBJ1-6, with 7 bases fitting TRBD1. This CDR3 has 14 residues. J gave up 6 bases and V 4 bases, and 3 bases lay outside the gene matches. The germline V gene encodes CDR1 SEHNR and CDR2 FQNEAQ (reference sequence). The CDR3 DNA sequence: TGTGCCAGCAGCTCGGGACAGTTTAATTCACCCCTCCACTTT. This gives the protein CASSSGQFNSPLHF.

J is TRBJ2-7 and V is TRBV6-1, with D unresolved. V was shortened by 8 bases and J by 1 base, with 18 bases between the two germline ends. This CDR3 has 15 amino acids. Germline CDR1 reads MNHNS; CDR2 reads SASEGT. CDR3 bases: TGTGCCAGCTCCTATCTAACGTGGGGATCCTACGAGCAGTACTTC. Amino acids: CASSYLTWGSYEQYF.

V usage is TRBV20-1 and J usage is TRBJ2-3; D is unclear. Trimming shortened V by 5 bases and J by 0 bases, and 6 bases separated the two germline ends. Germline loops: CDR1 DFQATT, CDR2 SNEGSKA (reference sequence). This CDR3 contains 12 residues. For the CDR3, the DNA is TGCAGTGCTGGGGAAAGCACAGATACGCAGTATTTT. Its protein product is CSAGESTDTQYF.

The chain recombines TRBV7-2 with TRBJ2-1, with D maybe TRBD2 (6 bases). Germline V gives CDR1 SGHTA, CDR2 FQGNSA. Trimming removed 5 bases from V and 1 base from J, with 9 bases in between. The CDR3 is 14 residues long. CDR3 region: CASSPGRSYNEQFF. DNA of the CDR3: TGTGCCAGCAGCCCTGGGAGGTCCTACAATGAGCAGTTCTTC.

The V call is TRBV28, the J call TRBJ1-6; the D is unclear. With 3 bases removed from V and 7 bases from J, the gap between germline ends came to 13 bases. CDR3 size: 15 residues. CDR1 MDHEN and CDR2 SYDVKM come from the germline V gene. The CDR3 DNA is TGTGCCAGCAGTTTCGACCCACTAGGGAATTCACCCCTCCACTTT. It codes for CASSFDPLGNSPLHF.

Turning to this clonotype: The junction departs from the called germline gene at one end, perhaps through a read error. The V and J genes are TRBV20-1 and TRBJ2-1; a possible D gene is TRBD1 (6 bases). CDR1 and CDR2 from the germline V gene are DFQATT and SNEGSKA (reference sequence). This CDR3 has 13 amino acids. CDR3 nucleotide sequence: TGCAGTGCTAGTTTGGGGGCCGGCAATGAGCGGTTCTTC. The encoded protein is CSASLGAGNERFF.

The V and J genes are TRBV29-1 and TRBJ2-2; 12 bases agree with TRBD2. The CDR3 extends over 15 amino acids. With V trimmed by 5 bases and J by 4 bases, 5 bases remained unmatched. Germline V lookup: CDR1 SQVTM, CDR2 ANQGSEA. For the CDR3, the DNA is TGCAGCGTTCAGGGACTAGCGGGCAGCACCGGGGAGCTGTTTTTT. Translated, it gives CSVQGLAGSTGELFF.